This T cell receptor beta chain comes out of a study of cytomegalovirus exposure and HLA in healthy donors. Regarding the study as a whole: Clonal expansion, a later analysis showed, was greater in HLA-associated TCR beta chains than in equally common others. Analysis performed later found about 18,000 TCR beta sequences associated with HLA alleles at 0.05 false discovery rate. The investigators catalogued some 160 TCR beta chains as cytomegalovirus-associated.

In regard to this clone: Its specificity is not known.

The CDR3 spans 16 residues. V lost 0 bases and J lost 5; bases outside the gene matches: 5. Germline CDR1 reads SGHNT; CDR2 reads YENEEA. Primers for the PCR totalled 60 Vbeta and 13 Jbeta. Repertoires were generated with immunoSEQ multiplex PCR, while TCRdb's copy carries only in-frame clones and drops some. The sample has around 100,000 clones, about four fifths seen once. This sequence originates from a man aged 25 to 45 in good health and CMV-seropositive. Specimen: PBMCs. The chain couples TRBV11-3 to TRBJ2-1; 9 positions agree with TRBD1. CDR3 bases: TGTGCCAGCAGCTTAGAAGGGACAGGGAGCCACAATGAGCAGTTCTTC. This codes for CASSLEGTGSHNEQFF.